This TCR beta chain was identified during a study of early T cells in non-severe SARS-CoV-2 infection. The overall study: Sequencing used unsorted whole-blood bulk RNA, so chains lack pairing. Findings of the study overall: Using VDJdb, the matching emphasized anti-spike CD8 responses while missing private and CD4 specificities.

With V trimmed by 6 bases and J by 2 bases, 3 bases remained unmatched. Germline values: CDR1 ENHRY, CDR2 SYGVKD. The CDR3 has 13 residues. Remarks on this clonotype: What it recognizes is unknown.

The library protocol tagged individual cDNA molecules with unique molecular identifiers. TCRdb re-called the 5' RACE reads through MiXCR, storing one row per CDR3 protein. Here the sample spans 20,000 to 25,000 distinct CDR3 sequences, about 4.3% being singletons. This receptor was obtained from an adult who was a healthcare worker with PCR-confirmed SARS-CoV-2 infection or an uninfected control (not recorded which). The sequenced sample was whole blood. The V and J genes are TRBV10-3 and TRBJ2-5; 7 nucleotides agree with TRBD1. CDR3 sequence: CAISGDSQETQYF. The DNA of the CDR3 is TGTGCCATCAGCGGGGACAGTCAAGAGACCCAGTACTTC.